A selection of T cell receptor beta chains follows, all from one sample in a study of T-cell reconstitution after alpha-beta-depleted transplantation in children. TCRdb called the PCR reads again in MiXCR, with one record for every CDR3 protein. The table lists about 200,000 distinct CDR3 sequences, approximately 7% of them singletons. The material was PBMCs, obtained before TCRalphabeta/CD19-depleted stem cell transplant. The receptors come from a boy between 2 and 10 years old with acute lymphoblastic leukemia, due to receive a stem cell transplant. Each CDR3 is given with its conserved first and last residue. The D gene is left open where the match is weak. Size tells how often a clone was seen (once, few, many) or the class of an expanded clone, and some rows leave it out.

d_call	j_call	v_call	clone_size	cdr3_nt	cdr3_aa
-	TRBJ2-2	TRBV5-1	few	TGCGCCAGCAGCTTCTACTTGGGCACCGGGGAGCTGTTTTTT	CASSFYLGTGELFF
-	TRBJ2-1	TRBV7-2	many	TGTGCCAGCAGTTCTGTCATAGGGGGTGGGCAGTTCTTC	CASSSVIGGGQFF
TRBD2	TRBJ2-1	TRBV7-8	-	TGTGCCAGCAGCTCTAGCGGCACTGAGTTCTTC	CASSSSGTEFF
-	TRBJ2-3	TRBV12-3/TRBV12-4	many	TGTGCCAGCAGTTTCCGAGGACTAACTCAAGATACGCAGTATTTT	CASSFRGLTQDTQYF
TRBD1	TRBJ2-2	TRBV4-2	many	TGTGCCAGCAGCCAAGTCGGGGGACAGGGGGCGCGTACCGGGGAGCTGTTTTTT	CASSQVGGQGARTGELFF
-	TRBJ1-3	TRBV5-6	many	TGTGCCAGCAGCTTGGTTCAGGACACTAGGGGAAACACCATATATTTT	CASSLVQDTRGNTIYF
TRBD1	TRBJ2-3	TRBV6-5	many	TGTGCCAGCATCCGGGACAGGGTTCAAGATACGCAGTATTTT	CASIRDRVQDTQYF
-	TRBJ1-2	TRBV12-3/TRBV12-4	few	TGTGCCAGCAGTTCCATGACTACTAACTATGGCTACACCTTC	CASSSMTTNYGYTF
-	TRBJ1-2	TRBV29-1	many	TGCAGCTCCCTCGGGGGGCTCGGTGGCTACACCTTC	CSSLGGLGGYTF
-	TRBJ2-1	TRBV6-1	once	TGTGCCAGCAGGCGTAGTTTTGAGCAGTTCTTC	CASRRSFEQFF
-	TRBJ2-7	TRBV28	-	TGTGCCAGCACTTTCCGGGGGGCGGGACTCAACGAGCAGTACTTC	CASTFRGAGLNEQYF
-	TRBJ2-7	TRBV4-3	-	TGCGCCAGCAGCCAAGACGTTGAGATCCCCTACGAGCAGTACTTC	CASSQDVEIPYEQYF
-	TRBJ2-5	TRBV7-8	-	TGTGCCAGCAGCTTAGCGCCAGTGGAAGGTAGGGCCCGGGAGACCCAGTACTTC	CASSLAPVEGRARETQYF
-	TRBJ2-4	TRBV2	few	TGTGCCAGCAGTGGTGAGGGTTACGACAAAAACATTCAGTACTTC	CASSGEGYDKNIQYF
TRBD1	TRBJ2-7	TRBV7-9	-	TGTGCCAGCAGCCCCGGGACAGGGAAGGCCTACGAGCAGTACTTC	CASSPGTGKAYEQYF
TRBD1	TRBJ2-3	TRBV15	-	TGTGCCACCAGCGGGGACAGGGCAGATACGCAGTATTTT	CATSGDRADTQYF
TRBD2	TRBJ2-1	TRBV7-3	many	TGTGCCAGCAGCTCAGGACTAGCGAATAGGGAGCAGTTCTTC	CASSSGLANREQFF
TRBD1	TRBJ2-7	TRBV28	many	TGTGCCATAACCGGGACAGGGAACTACGAGCAGTACTTC	CAITGTGNYEQYF
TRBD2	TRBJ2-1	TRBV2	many	TGTGCCAGCACGGGGGGTGAGCAGTTCTTC	CASTGGEQFF
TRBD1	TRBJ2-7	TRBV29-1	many	TGCAGCGTCCTGACAGGGTCCCACGAGCAGTACTTC	CSVLTGSHEQYF
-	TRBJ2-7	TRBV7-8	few	TGTGCCAGCAGCTTAATTGGGGGGCTGGGGGACGAGCAGTACTTC	CASSLIGGLGDEQYF
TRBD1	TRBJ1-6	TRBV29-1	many	TGCAGCGTTGACCAACTACAGGGGGCGCGGAATTCACCCCTCCACTTT	CSVDQLQGARNSPLHF